The rows below give T cell receptor beta chains drawn from one sample of a study of CD8+CD57+ T cells in acquired aplastic anemia. TCRdb reanalysed the reads using MiXCR and keeps one entry per CDR3 protein. The data show about 170,000 distinct CDR3 sequences, under 75% seen once. Sample: sorted CD4+, CD8+, or CD8+CD57+ T cells (not recorded which) from PBMCs. These receptors all stem from a human donor in good health. The CDR3 runs from the conserved cysteine through the conserved F or W. D genes are given only for firm matches. Some rows mark clone size as missing; the rest say once, few, many or name a class of expanded clone.

D: .; V: TRBV10-3; J: TRBJ1-6; size: .; CDR3: CAISAGKGNSPLHF; DNA: TGTGCCATCAGCGCGGGAAAGGGTAATTCACCCCTCCACTTT
D: .; V: TRBV5-1; J: TRBJ2-5; size: .; CDR3: CASSPTEETQYF; DNA: TGCGCCAGCAGCCCAACGGAAGAGACCCAGTACTTC
D: TRBD2; V: TRBV7-8; J: TRBJ2-7; size: .; CDR3: CASSPPRGLGGPDEYF; DNA: TGTGCCAGCAGCCCCCCCCGGGGACTAGGGGGGCCAGACGAGTACTTC
D: .; V: TRBV12-3/TRBV12-4; J: TRBJ2-7; size: few; CDR3: CASSLAGGLYEQYF; DNA: TGTGCCAGCAGTTTAGCGGGGGGGCTCTACGAGCAGTACTTC
D: .; V: TRBV11-3; J: TRBJ1-3; size: .; CDR3: CASSLEQPEGRSGNTIYF; DNA: TGCGCCAGCAGCTTGGAGCAGCCCGAAGGTCGGTCTGGAAACACCATATATTTT
D: .; V: TRBV7-3; J: TRBJ2-7; size: .; CDR3: CASSLRQEYEQYF; DNA: TGTGCCAGCAGTCTTAGACAGGAATACGAGCAGTACTTC
D: TRBD2; V: TRBV24-1; J: TRBJ2-1; size: .; CDR3: CAISGGTSTEQFF; DNA: TGTGCCATCAGTGGCGGGACTAGTACTGAGCAGTTCTTC
D: TRBD1; V: TRBV24-1; J: TRBJ2-7; size: .; CDR3: CATSEGGQGGDEQYF; DNA: TGTGCCACCAGTGAAGGAGGACAGGGTGGTGACGAGCAGTACTTC
D: .; V: TRBV7-6; J: TRBJ2-7; size: .; CDR3: CASSPLGGSYEQYF; DNA: TGTGCCAGCAGCCCTCTGGGCGGCTCCTACGAGCAGTACTTC
D: .; V: TRBV20-1; J: TRBJ1-3; size: .; CDR3: CSAPDNRVGNTIYF; DNA: TGCAGTGCACCGGACAACAGGGTCGGAAACACCATATATTTT
D: .; V: TRBV20-1; J: TRBJ2-1; size: many; CDR3: CSARYAGHGYNEQFF; DNA: TGCAGTGCTAGATATGCGGGACACGGGTACAATGAGCAGTTCTTC
D: TRBD1; V: TRBV20-1; J: TRBJ1-1; size: .; CDR3: CSARADRGLDTEAFF; DNA: TGCAGTGCTAGAGCTGACAGGGGGCTGGACACTGAAGCTTTCTTT
D: TRBD1; V: TRBV5-1; J: TRBJ2-2; size: .; CDR3: CASSLQGQGDTGELFF; DNA: TGCGCCAGCAGCCTCCAGGGACAGGGTGACACCGGGGAGCTGTTTTTT
D: TRBD1; V: TRBV10-3; J: TRBJ1-5; size: .; CDR3: CAISESMDRGPQPQHF; DNA: TGTGCCATCAGTGAGTCGATGGACAGGGGGCCTCAGCCCCAGCATTTT
D: .; V: TRBV7-9; J: TRBJ1-1; size: .; CDR3: CASSLGVAKEAFF; DNA: TGTGCCAGCAGCTTAGGCGTGGCAAAGGAAGCTTTCTTT
D: TRBD2; V: TRBV6-5; J: TRBJ2-5; size: many; CDR3: CASSPTSGSGETQYF; DNA: TGTGCCAGCAGTCCTACTAGCGGGAGTGGAGAGACCCAGTACTTC